These 25 T cell receptor beta chains were all obtained from the same sample, sequenced in a study of blood T cell repertoires in COVID-19. Profiling relied on immunoSEQ multiplex PCR, and the TCRdb table lists in-frame clones only, not all of them. The repertoire holds tens of thousands of clones, with about 83% as singletons. The sequenced material came from peripheral blood. These receptor sequences come from a man aged 70-80 years with active COVID-19.

There are a few counts of this clone. The chain has TRBV28 and TRBJ1-4; tentative D call: TRBD1 (6 bases). Trimming stripped 9 bases from V and 5 bases from J, with 10 bases between. There are 12 residues in the CDR3. Germline CDR1 reads MDHEN; CDR2 reads SYDVKM. CDR3 sequence reads: CASRQENEKLFF. CDR3 bases: TGTGCCAGTAGACAGGAGAATGAAAAACTGTTTTTT. The full variable domain, with the rest looked up from reference TRBV28 and TRBJ1-4, is DVKVTQSSRYLVKRTGEKVFLECVQDMDHENMFWYRQDPGLGLRLIYFSYDVKMKEKGDIPEGYSVSREKKERFSLILESASTNQTSMYLCASRQENEKLFFGSGTQLSVL.

V usage is TRBV7-9 and J usage is TRBJ2-7; 7 bases agree with TRBD1. Losses at the gene ends were 5 bases for V and 3 bases for J; bases not matched to a gene: 7. The CDR3 totals 14 residues. Per germline, CDR1 SEHNR and CDR2 FQNEAQ (reference sequence). CDR3 loop: CASSPDRDIYEQYF. The CDR3 DNA sequence: TGTGCCAGCAGCCCCGACAGGGACATCTACGAGCAGTACTTC.

This chain joins TRBV6-5 and TRBJ1-2, with 7 positions matching TRBD1. Germline loops: CDR1 MNHEY, CDR2 SVGAGI. Trimming removed 5 bases from V and 4 bases from J; junction bases left unmatched: 7. This CDR3 is built from 14 residues. As DNA, the CDR3 is TGTGCCAGCAGTCCGCTTGGGACAGTCTATGGCTACACCTTC. Protein product: CASSPLGTVYGYTF.

This chain uses TRBV5-6 with TRBJ2-3; 12 positions match TRBD2. CDR1 and CDR2 from the germline V gene are SGHDT and YYEEEE. This CDR3 contains 16 residues. V gave up 1 base and J gave up 2 bases; unmatched junction bases: 2. In DNA, the CDR3 is TGTGCCAGCAGCTTGCGACTAGCGGGGGACACAGATACGCAGTATTTT. Translated, it gives CASSLRLAGDTDTQYF. Combining the CDR3 with reference TRBV5-6 and TRBJ2-3 gives the whole variable domain DAGVTQSPTHLIKTRGQQVTLRCSPKSGHDTVSWYQQALGQGPQFIFQYYEEEERQRGNFPDRFSGHQFPNYSSELNVNALLLGDSALYLCASSLRLAGDTDTQYFGPGTRLTVL.

This chain connects TRBV5-1 to TRBJ2-7, with TRBD2 matching over 7 bases. J gave up 0 bases and V 6 bases, and 21 bases lay outside the gene matches. The CDR3 covers 19 residues. Germline V CDR1 and CDR2: SGHRS, YFSETQ. CDR3 bases: TGCGCCAGCACCCTACCCGTATCCGGCTCCCGGGGGGACTCCTACGAGCAGTACTTC. This encodes CASTLPVSGSRGDSYEQYF.

CDR3 DNA: TGTGCCAGCACCCCCCCGGGGGAGGGAGATACGCAGTATTTT. It is translated as CASTPPGEGDTQYF. The rearrangement links TRBV9 to TRBJ2-3, with 7 bases matching TRBD2. Trimming cost V 6 bases and J 5 bases; bases outside gene matches: 9. Germline loops: CDR1 SGDLS, CDR2 YYNGEE. This CDR3 is built from 14 residues.

This clone is a singleton in its sample. This chain links TRBV6-2 or TRBV6-3 with TRBJ2-5; 7 bases match TRBD1. There are 20 residues in the CDR3. Germline V gives CDR1 MNHEY, CDR2 SVGEGT. The J segment lost 5 bases and the V segment lost 0 bases, leaving 21 bases of the junction unmatched. The CDR3 DNA follows: TGTGCCAGCAGTTACTCGAGATTACGCCTAGACAGGGTGGAGGAGGAGACCCAGTACTTC. This gives the protein CASSYSRLRLDRVEEETQYF.

This clone was counted a single time. This CDR3 is also generated by other DNA sequences in the sample. This rearrangement joins TRBV29-1 to TRBJ1-1; 7 bases line up with TRBD1. Germline CDR1 is SQVTM and CDR2 is ANQGSEA. The V segment lost 7 bases and the J segment 1 base; nucleotides outside the gene matches: 6. The CDR3 sequence is 13 residues long. The CDR3: CSARQGGNTEAFF. CDR3 nucleotide sequence: TGCAGCGCCAGACAGGGCGGGAACACTGAAGCTTTCTTT.

V and J are TRBV7-6 and TRBJ1-2, with TRBD1 matching 8 bases. V shed 1 base, J shed 6 bases, and the junction held 4 bases outside the gene matches. Germline V lookup: CDR1 SGHVS, CDR2 FNYEAQ. There are 14 residues in the CDR3. The CDR3 region has the DNA TGTGCCAGCAGCTTAGATCCAGGGGGCAATGGCTACACCTTC. This translates into CASSLDPGGNGYTF.

This clone was detected a few times. This rearrangement joins TRBV6-1 to TRBJ2-2; TRBD1 matches at 8 bases. From germline, CDR1 is MNHNS and CDR2 SASEGT. With V trimmed by 2 bases and J by 4 bases, 9 bases remained unmatched. The CDR3 runs 17 residues. The CDR3 spells CASSEQGRGPSTGELFF. DNA for the CDR3: TGTGCCAGCAGTGAACAAGGCAGGGGGCCGAGCACCGGGGAGCTGTTTTTT.

This clone has a single count. The genes are TRBV30 and TRBJ1-4; D may be TRBD1 (6 bases). The length of the CDR3 is 15 residues. Germline V CDR1 and CDR2: GTSNPN, SVGIG (reference sequence). V was cut by 3 bases and J by 5 bases, with 16 bases left in between. Written as DNA, the CDR3 is TGTGCCTGGAGAAAGGGGGGGGCCAAAAATGAAAAACTGTTTTTT. It encodes CAWRKGGAKNEKLFF.

CDR3 coding DNA: TGTGCCAGCAGCGCCCCCCCGGCGGCGCACTATGGCTACACCTTC. Protein sequence: CASSAPPAAHYGYTF. The chain carries TRBV9 and TRBJ1-2; D remains ambiguous. The CDR3 runs to 15 residues. Trimming removed 3 bases at V and 3 bases at J, with 15 bases between. Germline CDR1 SGDLS, CDR2 YYNGEE.

This chain joins TRBV5-4 and TRBJ2-6; no clear D. Trimming took off 4 bases at V and 0 bases at J, with 8 bases between the two ends. Germline lookup yields CDR1 SGHNT and CDR2 YYREEE (reference sequence). The length of the CDR3 is 15 residues. CDR3 sequence (DNA): TGTGCCAGCAGCGTTCCTTACTCTGGGGCCAACGTCCTGACTTTC. Translation: CASSVPYSGANVLTF.

This CDR3 reads CASSPTSGGAKDTQYF. The CDR3 DNA reads TGCGCCAGCAGCCCGACTAGCGGGGGGGCCAAAGATACGCAGTATTTT. The chain has TRBV5-1 and TRBJ2-3, with TRBD2 matching over 14 bases. The CDR3 covers 16 residues. In germline, CDR1 is SGHRS, CDR2 YFSETQ. Trimming cost V 4 bases and J 5 bases; bases outside gene matches: 6.

The chain combines TRBV9 with TRBJ2-3; TRBD2 matches at 13 bases. With V trimmed by 3 bases and J by 4 bases, 5 bases remained unmatched. The CDR3 runs 16 residues. The V gene's germline CDR1 is SGDLS and CDR2 YYNGEE. The CDR3: CASSAVGLAGSDTQYF. The CDR3 DNA is TGTGCCAGCAGCGCAGTGGGACTAGCGGGGTCAGATACGCAGTATTTT.

This clone was seen a single time. V is TRBV12-3 or TRBV12-4 and J is TRBJ1-2; 8 bases match TRBD1. V trimming: 1 base; J trimming: 9 bases; junction bases outside the gene matches: 4. The length of the CDR3 is 13 residues. CDR3 in amino acids: CASSLGTGGRYTF. In DNA form, the CDR3 reads TGTGCCAGCAGTTTAGGTACAGGGGGTCGCTACACCTTC.

The J gene is TRBJ2-3, the V gene TRBV5-1; 7 nucleotides match TRBD1. The J segment lost 2 bases and the V segment lost 0 bases, leaving 3 bases of the junction unmatched. The CDR3 has 15 amino acids. Germline assignment: CDR1 SGHRS and CDR2 YFSETQ. Written as DNA, the CDR3 is TGCGCCAGCAGCTTGGTAGGGGGCGACACAGATACGCAGTATTTT. Protein: CASSLVGGDTDTQYF.

A single count supports this clone. The gene calls are TRBV21-1 and TRBJ2-3; the D call of TRBD1 is as the table states it, not checked on the DNA. TRBV21-1 is an annotated pseudogene. This CDR3 has 15 residues. The DNA for the CDR3 is TGTGCCAGCAGCAAGGAACAGGGGATCCCAGATACGCAGTATTTT. Translation: CASSKEQGIPDTQYF.

V gene TRBV29-1 combines with J gene TRBJ2-7; the D gene is possibly TRBD1 (5 bases). The V gene lost 4 bases and the J gene lost 4 bases, with 11 bases spanning the gap. CDR1 is SQVTM and CDR2 is ANQGSEA in the germline V gene. This CDR3 is 12 amino acids long. The chain's CDR3 is CSVVGHLYEQYF. CDR3 nucleotide sequence: TGCAGCGTTGTGGGGCATCTTTACGAGCAGTACTTC.

This clone was detected only once. V usage is TRBV2 and J usage is TRBJ1-1; D call uncertain. This CDR3 comprises 11 residues. Germline CDR1 SNHLY, CDR2 FYNNEI. The ends were cut back, 6 bases at V and 3 bases at J, with 5 bases in the middle. CDR3 in amino acids: CASRRDTEAFF. The CDR3, as DNA: TGTGCCAGCAGGAGGGACACTGAAGCTTTCTTT. The entire variable domain, with the rest obtained from reference TRBV2 and TRBJ1-1, is as follows: EPEVTQTPSHQVTQMGQEVILRCVPISNHLYFYWYRQILGQKVEFLVSFYNNEISEKSEIFDDQFSVERPDGSNFTLKIRSTKLEDSAMYFCASRRDTEAFFGQGTRLTVV.

The gene calls are TRBV30 and TRBJ1-2, with 8 bases lining up with TRBD1. Germline lookup yields CDR1 GTSNPN and CDR2 SVGIG (reference sequence). The CDR3 runs 14 residues. J was trimmed by 8 bases and V by 0 bases; bases with no gene match: 8. CDR3 amino acids: CAWSVLRGRRGYTF. CDR3 in DNA: TGTGCCTGGAGTGTACTCAGGGGGCGCCGGGGCTACACCTTC.

V gene TRBV19 combines with J gene TRBJ2-1; unclear D gene. V lost 7 bases, J lost 3 bases, and 10 bases lay in between. CDR1 is LNHDA and CDR2 is SQIVND in the germline V gene (reference sequence). This CDR3 contains 13 residues. The CDR3 region is CASTRLGYNEQFF. The CDR3 DNA reads as TGTGCCAGTACCCGCCTAGGCTACAATGAGCAGTTCTTC.

CDR3 region: CASSQEAGGGYEQYF. CDR3 nucleotide sequence: TGTGCCAGCAGCCAAGAGGCGGGGGGGGGTTACGAGCAGTACTTC. The V and J genes are TRBV4-2 and TRBJ2-7; 9 bases are a match to TRBD2. Germline assignment: CDR1 LGHNA and CDR2 YNFKEQ. The V segment lost 0 bases and the J segment 4 bases; nucleotides outside the gene matches: 4. This CDR3 comprises 15 residues.

The J gene is TRBJ1-4, the V gene TRBV29-1; D is ambiguous. From germline, CDR1 is SQVTM and CDR2 ANQGSEA. The CDR3 is made up of 15 amino acids. V shed 0 bases and J shed 0 bases, with 8 bases lying between them. CDR3: CSVEDPEATNEKLFF. DNA for the CDR3: TGCAGCGTTGAAGATCCGGAGGCAACTAATGAAAAACTGTTTTTT.

This chain connects TRBV6-6 to TRBJ2-1; maybe TRBD2 (6 bases). The length of the CDR3 is 16 residues. Germline values: CDR1 MNHNY, CDR2 SVGAGI (reference sequence). V lost 5 bases and J 0 bases, leaving 14 bases between the germline ends. CDR3 region: CASSGFPGSSYNEQFF. As DNA, the CDR3 is TGTGCCAGCAGTGGCTTTCCCGGGAGCTCCTACAATGAGCAGTTCTTC.